These 32 T cell receptor beta chains share one sample of origin, sequenced in a study of T-cell reconstitution after alpha-beta-depleted transplantation in children. Their antigens remain unidentified. Study findings and constraints: T-cell counts and diversity were attributed mostly to newly produced T cells one year after transplant.

The authors prepared the TCRbeta library with unique molecular identifiers. MiXCR, run by TCRdb on the PCR reads, gives a single entry per CDR3 protein. The data contain around 270,000 distinct CDR3 sequences, just over 7.5% of them seen just once; the ten biggest clones take up 8.5% to 9.5%. Sequences were derived from peripheral blood, sampled 360 days after TCRalphabeta/CD19-depleted stem cell transplant. The receptors come from a female patient between 2 and 15 years old who had a stem cell transplant for Fanconi anemia, so the T cells may come from the graft donor.

This clonotype was found many times. The genes are TRBV6-5 and TRBJ2-2; D uncertain. The CDR3 extends over 14 amino acids. The V end was cut by 2 bases, the J end by 6 bases, with 10 bases between. Looked up from germline, CDR1 is MNHEY and CDR2 is SVGAGI. DNA of the CDR3: TGTGCCAGCAGTTACCACCCCTCGGCCGGGGAGCTGTTTTTT. It is translated as CASSYHPSAGELFF.

This clonotype came up many times. This chain links TRBV7-2 with TRBJ2-1, with TRBD1 identical over 9 bases. The V gene end was trimmed by 2 bases and the J gene end by 5 bases; junction bases not matched to a gene: 1. The CDR3 sequence is 14 residues long. Germline loops: CDR1 SGHTA, CDR2 FQGNSA. The CDR3 loop is CASSLRTGDNEQFF. The CDR3 coding sequence is TGTGCCAGCAGCTTAAGGACAGGGGACAATGAGCAGTTCTTC.

This clonotype was found many times. V is TRBV4-3 and J is TRBJ2-5, with D perhaps given as TRBD1 or TRBD2 (7 bases each). The V gene's germline CDR1 is LGHNA and CDR2 YSLEER. The CDR3 is 16 amino acids. V lost 0 bases and J 5 bases, leaving 16 bases between the germline ends. In DNA form, the CDR3 reads TGCGCCAGCAGCCAAGATCGTCAGGGGGGGTCGGAGACCCAGTACTTC. Its translation: CASSQDRQGGSETQYF.

This clonotype was seen ten or more times. The chain carries TRBV7-2 and TRBJ2-3; 10 nucleotides align to TRBD2. The ends lost 3 bases at V and 2 bases at J; junction bases unmatched: 5. The CDR3 has 16 residues. Germline values: CDR1 SGHTA, CDR2 FQGNSA. CDR3 region: CASSFASGGATDTQYF. CDR3 nucleotide sequence: TGTGCCAGCAGCTTTGCCAGCGGGGGGGCCACAGATACGCAGTATTTT.

The chain is built from TRBV27 and TRBJ2-5; 12 bases agree with TRBD1. Losses at the gene ends were 2 bases for V and 5 bases for J; bases not matched to a gene: 12. The CDR3 is 18 amino acids. Germline CDR1 is MNHEY and CDR2 is SMNVEV (reference sequence). As DNA, the CDR3 is TGTGCCAGCAGTTTAGGGAATCCGGGACAGGGGGCGAGGGAGACCCAGTACTTC. This encodes CASSLGNPGQGARETQYF.

This clonotype has ten or more counts. The rearrangement joins TRBV12-3 or TRBV12-4 to TRBJ2-1; 7 bases are shared with TRBD2. The CDR3 covers 17 residues. Germline trimming cut 6 bases from V and 1 base from J; bases unmatched to any gene: 12. The CDR3 bases are TGTGCCAGCAGCCGAGCGTCGTCTAGCGGTTCCTACAATGAGCAGTTCTTC. This codes for CASSRASSSGSYNEQFF.

This clonotype came up many times. The CDR3 DNA reads as TGTGCCAGCAGCTCCCCAGAGGGGGTCTACAATGAGCAGTTCTTC. Residues: CASSSPEGVYNEQFF. The V and J genes are TRBV7-2 and TRBJ2-1; a possible D gene is TRBD1 (6 bases). Trimming took 4 bases from V and 3 from J, leaving 13 bases between them. There are 15 residues in the CDR3. Germline V gene data show CDR1 as SGHTA and CDR2 as FQGNSA.

Only a few counts were recorded for this clonotype. This rearrangement joins TRBV5-6 to TRBJ2-7; D remains ambiguous. Germline V CDR1 and CDR2: SGHDT, YYEEEE. The CDR3 runs 13 residues. Between the trimmed V and J ends, which lost 2 bases and 7 bases, there was a span of 13 bases. CDR3 protein: CASSFQTVREQYV. Written as DNA, the CDR3 is TGTGCCAGCAGCTTCCAGACGGTTAGGGAGCAGTACGTC.

This clonotype came up many times. The rearrangement joins TRBV29-1 to TRBJ2-5; 12 positions agree with TRBD1. The CDR3 runs 17 residues. CDR1 and CDR2 (germline): SQVTM, ANQGSEA. Trimming removed 0 bases from V and 4 bases from J; junction bases left unmatched: 9. The CDR3 region has the DNA TGCAGCGTTGAAGAGAACGGGACAGGGGGCGTGGGAGAGACCCAGTACTTC. Amino acids: CSVEENGTGGVGETQYF.

This clonotype was recorded at least ten times. The chain employs TRBV4-3 and TRBJ2-4; D not certain. Germline CDR1 LGHNA, CDR2 YSLEER. CDR3 length equals 14 residues. Trimming stripped 0 bases from V and 15 bases from J, with 18 bases between. In DNA, the CDR3 is TGCGCCAGCAGCCAAGATCCCACCGGCTGGGTTAGGTACTTC. As protein: CASSQDPTGWVRYF.

This clonotype was recorded a few times. V and J are TRBV9 and TRBJ2-2; no reliable D call. V lost 4 bases, J lost 5 bases, and 12 bases lay in between. Germline lookup yields CDR1 SGDLS and CDR2 YYNGEE. This CDR3 comprises 14 residues. DNA for the CDR3: TGTGCCAGCAGCATAGATTATGGGACCGGGGAGCTGTTTTTT. Translating gives CASSIDYGTGELFF.

This clonotype has just a few counts. The V call is TRBV3-1, the J call TRBJ2-1; 8 nucleotides match TRBD2. J lost 7 bases, V lost 3 bases, and 5 bases had no gene match. Germline loops: CDR1 LGHDT, CDR2 YNNKEL (reference sequence). The CDR3 runs to 14 residues. For the CDR3, the DNA is TGTGCCAGCAGCCAGCTACTAGCGGCGAATGAGCAGTTCTTC. This sequence encodes CASSQLLAANEQFF.

Details on this clonotype: A much larger clone differs by one base, so this may be a read error. J is TRBJ2-3 and V is TRBV28; no clear D. Germline CDR1 and CDR2: MDHEN and SYDVKM. V was pared by 4 bases and J by 5 bases, with 13 bases between. The CDR3 is made up of 14 amino acids. The CDR3 spells CASSSVWGEDTQYF. Here the CDR3 DNA reads TGTGCCAGCAGTTCCGTGTGGGGTGAAGATACGCAGTATTTT.

This clonotype was recorded at least ten times. The genes are TRBV15 and TRBJ1-5, with 8 bases identical to TRBD1. The CDR3 has 16 amino acids. Germline V gene lookup returns CDR1 LNHNV and CDR2 YYDKDF (reference sequence). The ends lost 0 bases at V and 4 bases at J; junction bases unmatched: 5. This CDR3 is CATSREPTGVNQPQHF. CDR3 nucleotide sequence: TGTGCCACCAGCAGAGAGCCGACAGGGGTAAATCAGCCCCAGCATTTT.

This clonotype was detected ten times or more. This chain connects TRBV28 to TRBJ2-7; TRBD1 matches at 9 bases. This CDR3 spans 18 amino acids. Losses at the gene ends were 6 bases for V and 3 bases for J; bases not matched to a gene: 18. Germline CDR1 is MDHEN and CDR2 is SYDVKM. The CDR3 DNA is TGTGCCAGCAGAAACCCGAGGGGACAGGGACTTCCAAACTACGAGCAGTACTTC. Translated, it gives CASRNPRGQGLPNYEQYF.

The V and J genes are TRBV6-1 and TRBJ2-3, with D unresolved. The CDR3 loop spans 12 amino acids. The germline V and J ends were trimmed by 2 bases and 7 bases, with 7 bases remaining between them. Looked up from germline, CDR1 is MNHNS and CDR2 is SASEGT. The CDR3 DNA sequence: TGTGCCAGCAGTGAAACGAAGAATACGCAGTATTTT. Translation: CASSETKNTQYF.

The V and J genes are TRBV6-1 and TRBJ2-7; D is unclear. The CDR3 totals 14 residues. Trimming pared 4 bases from V and 1 base from J, leaving 11 bases between. CDR1 and CDR2 from the germline V gene are MNHNS and SASEGT. The CDR3 here is CASSVVAFSYEQYF. Here the CDR3 DNA reads TGTGCCAGCAGTGTCGTGGCATTTTCCTACGAGCAGTACTTC.

This clonotype was detected many times. This sequence joins TRBV5-1 and TRBJ2-5; D perhaps matches TRBD2 (5 bases). Trimming took off 0 bases at V and 4 bases at J, with 7 bases between the two ends. CDR3 length equals 13 residues. The germline gives CDR1 SGHRS, CDR2 YFSETQ. DNA for the CDR3: TGCGCCAGCAGCTTGGCGGGGTTAGAGACCCAGTACTTC. Its translation is CASSLAGLETQYF.

The chain uses TRBV5-5 and TRBJ1-2; TRBD1 is a possible D gene (6 bases). Deletions cut 4 bases from V and 3 bases from J, with 13 bases between. Germline loops: CDR1 SGHKS, CDR2 YYEKEE (reference sequence). CDR3 length: 14 residues. The DNA for the CDR3 is TGTGCCAGCAGCCACCTAGGGGGTCACTATGGCTACACCTTC. Protein: CASSHLGGHYGYTF. The full variable domain, in which reference TRBV5-5 and TRBJ1-2 provide the parts outside the CDR3, is DAGVTQSPTHLIKTRGQQVTLRCSPISGHKSVSWYQQVLGQGPQFIFQYYEKEERGRGNFPDRFSARQFPNYSSELNVNALLLGDSALYLCASSHLGGHYGYTFGSGTRLTVV.

Only a few counts were recorded for this clonotype. The V and J genes are TRBV4-2 and TRBJ1-3; no definite D call. V was pared by 0 bases and J by 8 bases, with 14 bases between. The CDR3 runs to 15 residues. Germline CDR1 LGHNA, CDR2 YNFKEQ. The CDR3 reads CASSQEWAPPDTIYF. The CDR3 DNA sequence: TGTGCCAGCAGCCAAGAGTGGGCCCCCCCTGACACCATATATTTT.

About this clonotype itself: A clone one base away is much larger, so this may be a read error. The J gene is TRBJ2-1, the V gene TRBV10-3; the D is unclear. The CDR3 sequence is 15 residues long. The germline V gene has CDR1 ENHRY and CDR2 SYGVKD. The CDR3 is CAIRPTDEGYNVQFF. The CDR3 nucleotides are TGTGCCATCAGACCCACAGATGAAGGCTACAATGTGCAGTTCTTC.

This clonotype was detected a few times. The CDR3 reads CASSGDRTYGYTF. In DNA form, the CDR3 reads TGCGCCAGCAGCGGGGACAGGACTTATGGCTACACCTTC. The J gene is TRBJ1-2, the V gene TRBV10-1, with 8 bases that match TRBD1. The trim removed 6 bases at V and 5 bases at J, leaving 5 bases unmatched. Germline lookup yields CDR1 WNHNN and CDR2 SYGVQD (reference sequence). The CDR3 runs 13 residues.

The sample holds many counts of this clonotype. This chain links TRBV29-1 with TRBJ2-5; 7 nucleotides match TRBD1. Germline V gives CDR1 SQVTM, CDR2 ANQGSEA. V gave up 4 bases and J gave up 5 bases; unmatched junction bases: 7. CDR3 length equals 13 residues. The CDR3 sequence: CSVGGGERETQYF. CDR3 nucleotides: TGCAGCGTTGGAGGGGGCGAGCGGGAGACCCAGTACTTC. The whole variable domain, remainder taken from reference TRBV29-1 and TRBJ2-5, is SAVISQKPSRDICQRGTSLTIQCQVDSQVTMMFWYRQQPGQSLTLIATANQGSEATYESGFVIDKFPISRPNLTFSTLTVSNMSPEDSSIYLCSVGGGERETQYFGPGTRLLVL.

This clonotype was found many times. The chain couples TRBV19 to TRBJ1-5; a possible D gene is TRBD1 (6 bases). V was clipped by 4 bases and J by 5 bases, with 12 bases between them. Germline V gene sequence: CDR1 LNHDA, CDR2 SQIVND (reference sequence). The length of the CDR3 is 14 residues. Here the CDR3 DNA reads TGTGCCAGTAGTACCAGGGGTACTGATCAGCCCCAGCATTTT. Translation: CASSTRGTDQPQHF.

This clonotype was seen ten or more times. The chain carries TRBV5-1 and TRBJ2-2; TRBD2 agrees at 9 bases. The CDR3 runs to 16 residues. The germline gives CDR1 SGHRS, CDR2 YFSETQ. Unmatched junction bases numbered 3, after V lost 0 bases and J lost 3 bases. CDR3 nucleotide sequence: TGCGCCAGCAGCTTGGGACTAGCGGTGGACACCGGGGAGCTGTTTTTT. This encodes CASSLGLAVDTGELFF.

This clonotype was observed many times. The chain employs TRBV7-8 and TRBJ2-1; the match to TRBD2 covers 9 bases. CDR1 is SGHVS and CDR2 is FQNEAQ in the germline V gene. V lost 1 base and J lost 4; bases outside the gene matches: 5. The CDR3 is 16 residues long. Here the CDR3 reads CASSLGGRAPYNEQFF. The CDR3 DNA reads as TGTGCCAGCAGCTTAGGCGGGAGGGCTCCTTACAATGAGCAGTTCTTC.

In this sample, this clonotype turned up a few times. J is TRBJ1-5 and V is TRBV6-1; 7 bases match TRBD1. The CDR3 extends over 15 amino acids. The V and J ends lost 5 bases and 4 bases, in that order; junction bases with no gene match: 8. Per germline, CDR1 MNHNS and CDR2 SASEGT. CDR3 sequence reads: CASSRSGTANQPQHF. The CDR3 DNA sequence: TGTGCCAGCAGTAGGTCCGGGACAGCAAATCAGCCCCAGCATTTT.

This clonotype was detected many times. The V gene is TRBV6-2 or TRBV6-3, the J gene TRBJ2-2, with 10 bases that match TRBD2. Unmatched junction bases numbered 3, after V lost 5 bases and J lost 6 bases. This CDR3 is 14 amino acids long. Germline lookup yields CDR1 MNHEY and CDR2 SVGEGT. CDR3 region: CASSLAGVSGELFF. The DNA for the CDR3 is TGTGCCAGCAGTCTAGCGGGGGTATCCGGGGAGCTGTTTTTT.

In this sample, this clonotype turned up many times. The rearrangement links TRBV25-1 to TRBJ2-2, with D uncertain. This CDR3 contains 12 residues. CDR1 and CDR2 (germline): MGHDK, SYGVNS. V was trimmed by 8 bases and J by 4 bases, leaving 8 bases between them. CDR3 amino acids: CASSITTGELFF. The CDR3, as DNA: TGTGCCAGCTCGATTACCACCGGGGAGCTGTTTTTT. Supplemented by reference TRBV25-1 and TRBJ2-2, the full variable domain reads EADIYQTPRYLVIGTGKKITLECSQTMGHDKMYWYQQDPGMELHLIHYSYGVNSTEKGDLSSESTVSRIRTEHFPLTLESARPSHTSQYLCASSITTGELFFGEGSRLTVL.

This sequence joins TRBV5-6 and TRBJ1-3, with unresolved D. The CDR3 spans 14 residues. CDR1 is SGHDT, CDR2 YYEEEE, per germline. V dropped 2 bases and J dropped 0 bases, with 6 bases sitting between them. The CDR3 sequence: CASSFGSSGNTIYF. CDR3 coding DNA: TGTGCCAGCAGCTTCGGGAGCTCTGGAAACACCATATATTTT.

There are many counts of this clonotype. The chain is built from TRBV12-3 or TRBV12-4 and TRBJ1-2; no definite D call. This CDR3 is built from 13 residues. The V gene lost 2 bases and the J gene lost 3 bases, with 7 bases spanning the gap. The CDR3 bases are TGTGCCAGCAGTTTACTGGCAGACTATGGCTACACCTTC. It encodes CASSLLADYGYTF.

This chain uses TRBV24-1 with TRBJ2-3; TRBD1 aligns across 10 bases. CDR1 is KGHDR and CDR2 is SFDVKD in the germline V gene. V lost 4 bases and J lost 4; bases outside the gene matches: 16. CDR3 length: 19 residues. CDR3 DNA sequence: TGTGCCACCAGTGAGCGATCGTGGACAGGGGGAAGTGGCCCAGATACGCAGTATTTT. This translates into CATSERSWTGGSGPDTQYF.